Shown below are 16 T cell receptor beta chains from a single sample sequenced in a study of T cells after posttransplantation cyclophosphamide. Measured with immunoSEQ multiplex PCR; TCRdb has only the in-frame clones, and not every one. In total the sample includes around 35,000 clones, none of them seen once. Sample: PBMCs. The receptors come from a man under 40 in good health and a related stem cell transplant donor.

V gene TRBV4-3 combines with J gene TRBJ1-3; 8 bases are shared with TRBD1. Germline-derived CDR1 and CDR2 are LGHNA and YSLEER. This CDR3 has 17 residues. With V trimmed by 1 base and J by 0 bases, 5 bases remained unmatched. Written as DNA, the CDR3 is TGCGCCAGCAGCCAAGCGCACCAGGGGGCCTCTGGAAACACCATATATTTT. Protein product: CASSQAHQGASGNTIYF.

In its sample, this clone was seen a few times. This sequence joins TRBV7-2 and TRBJ2-7, with D possibly TRBD1 on 6 matching bases. V gave up 6 bases and J gave up 3 bases, with 15 bases separating them. The CDR3 consists of 14 residues. Germline CDR1 and CDR2: SGHTA and FQGNSA. The CDR3 is CASSQNRVSYEQYF. CDR3 bases: TGTGCCAGCAGTCAAAACAGGGTCAGCTACGAGCAGTACTTC.

This clone was detected a few times. The chain is built from TRBV11-2 and TRBJ2-5; 7 nucleotides match TRBD1. This CDR3 contains 15 residues. The V gene's germline CDR1 is SGHAT and CDR2 FQNNGV. J lost 4 bases, V lost 0 bases, and 5 bases had no gene match. CDR3 in amino acids: CASSLDSAGGETQYF. For the CDR3, the DNA is TGTGCCAGCAGCTTAGATTCGGCAGGGGGAGAGACCCAGTACTTC.

This clone came up many times. V and J are TRBV12-3 or TRBV12-4 and TRBJ1-2; a possible D gene is TRBD1 (5 bases). V was shortened by 5 bases and J by 7 bases, with 11 bases between the two germline ends. The CDR3 runs to 12 residues. The CDR3 region is CASSPQGSGYTF. The CDR3 DNA reads as TGTGCCAGCAGTCCGCAGGGAAGTGGCTACACCTTC.

This clone was seen repeatedly, ten times or more. One end of the junction does not line up with germline, which may come from a read error. The chain carries TRBV5-6 and TRBJ1-6, with TRBD1 identical over 11 bases. Germline assignment: CDR1 SGHDT and CDR2 YYEEEE. The CDR3 extends over 16 amino acids. In DNA, the CDR3 is TGTGCCAGCAGTTTGGAATGGACAGGGGGCTATTCACCCCTCCACTTT. It encodes CASSLEWTGGYSPLHF.

This clone was seen repeatedly, ten times or more. The chain carries TRBV28 and TRBJ2-6, with 10 bases identical to TRBD2. The V segment lost 7 bases and the J segment 4 bases; nucleotides outside the gene matches: 7. The germline CDR1 and CDR2 sequences are MDHEN and SYDVKM. The CDR3 length is 16 residues. Here the CDR3 reads CASTSGGAGGANVLTF. For the CDR3, the DNA is TGTGCCAGCACCAGCGGGGGGGCGGGAGGGGCCAACGTCCTGACTTTC.

This clone was observed many times. The rearrangement links TRBV6-6 to TRBJ1-1; D may be TRBD1 (6 bases). The V and J ends lost 5 bases and 3 bases respectively, with 19 bases between them. Germline values: CDR1 MNHNY, CDR2 SVGAGI (reference sequence). The CDR3 runs 16 residues. For the CDR3, the DNA is TGTGCCAGCAGTCCTCAAACAGGGAGGGTGGACACTGAAGCTTTCTTT. It yields the protein CASSPQTGRVDTEAFF.

This clone has ten or more counts. The V call is TRBV6-1, the J call TRBJ1-2; 10 bases agree with TRBD1. V shed 5 bases, J shed 4 bases, and the junction held 7 bases outside the gene matches. Germline V CDR1 and CDR2: MNHNS, SASEGT. The CDR3 length is 15 residues. For the CDR3, the DNA is TGTGCCAGCAGTAGCCCGGGACAGGGGACCTATGGCTACACCTTC. Amino acids: CASSSPGQGTYGYTF.

This clone was recorded at least ten times. This chain uses TRBV12-3 or TRBV12-4 with TRBJ1-1; D may be TRBD1 (5 bases). Trimming cost V 1 base and J 6 bases, with 6 bases left between them. The CDR3 contains 12 residues. The CDR3 region has the DNA TGTGCCAGCAGTTTAGGGGGGGCTGAAGCTTTCTTT. Its protein is CASSLGGAEAFF.

This clone was seen only a few times. The chain uses TRBV9 and TRBJ2-2; D might be TRBD2 (7 bases). CDR3 length: 16 amino acids. V lost 0 bases and J 5 bases, leaving 14 bases between the germline ends. Looked up from germline, CDR1 is SGDLS and CDR2 is YYNGEE. CDR3 DNA: TGTGCCAGCAGCGTAGATGAGGGGGGGTGGACCGGGGAGCTGTTTTTT. Its translation is CASSVDEGGWTGELFF.

This clone was counted at least ten times. The chain carries TRBV7-9 and TRBJ1-6; 7 bases are a match to TRBD1. V shed 6 bases, J shed 9 bases, and the junction held 11 bases outside the gene matches. Germline V gene lookup returns CDR1 SEHNR and CDR2 FQNEAQ (reference sequence). The CDR3 covers 15 residues. The CDR3 nucleotides are TGTGCCAGCAGTTCCAGGGGGGATCCCTCTTCACCCCTCCACTTT. It specifies CASSSRGDPSSPLHF. Together with reference TRBV7-9 and TRBJ1-6, the CDR3 gives the full variable domain: DTGVSQNPRHKITKRGQNVTFRCDPISEHNRLYWYRQTLGQGPEFLTYFQNEAQLEKSRLLSDRFSAERPKGSFSTLEIQRTEQGDSAMYLCASSSRGDPSSPLHFGNGTRLTVT.

The genes are TRBV4-1 and TRBJ1-2; D call uncertain. The CDR3 runs to 14 residues. Germline V CDR1 and CDR2: MGHRA, YSYEKL. Trimming took off 1 base at V and 4 bases at J, with 10 bases between the two ends. CDR3: CASSQGRGFYGYTF. DNA for the CDR3: TGCGCCAGCAGCCAAGGGAGAGGGTTCTATGGCTACACCTTC.

This clone was detected a few times. V is TRBV11-2 and J is TRBJ2-5; D might be TRBD1 (5 bases). Trimming cost V 1 base and J 5 bases, with 8 bases left between them. The length of the CDR3 is 13 residues. The germline CDR1 and CDR2 sequences are SGHAT and FQNNGV. The CDR3 region is CASSLGGRETQYF. The CDR3 DNA sequence: TGTGCCAGCAGCTTAGGGGGCCGGGAGACCCAGTACTTC.

This clone was counted many times. CDR3 sequence reads: CASTLQGPSKLGPGELFF. The CDR3 DNA reads TGTGCCAGCACCCTTCAAGGGCCGAGTAAATTAGGGCCCGGGGAGCTGTTTTTT. The chain recombines TRBV27 with TRBJ2-2; D unclear. CDR1 and CDR2 from the germline V gene are MNHEY and SMNVEV (reference sequence). This CDR3 spans 18 amino acids. V was trimmed by 7 bases and J by 6 bases, leaving 27 bases between them.

This clone was seen at least ten times. V and J are TRBV5-8 and TRBJ1-3, with TRBD1 identical over 7 bases. Trimming took 9 bases from V and 1 from J; bases not matched to a gene: 10. The CDR3 sequence is 15 residues long. The germline V gene encodes CDR1 SGHTS and CDR2 YDEGEE. The CDR3 spells CATRHTGASGNTIYF. CDR3 nucleotides: TGTGCCACCCGCCACACAGGGGCTTCTGGAAACACCATATATTTT.

This clone was detected ten times or more. The chain has TRBV12-3 or TRBV12-4 and TRBJ2-4; D not resolved. V lost 6 bases and J 0 bases, leaving 12 bases between the germline ends. The CDR3 covers 15 residues. The chain's CDR3 is CASSPLAVAKNIQYF. CDR3 DNA: TGTGCCAGCAGCCCACTCGCGGTAGCCAAAAACATTCAGTACTTC.